This T cell receptor (beta chain) was sequenced in a study of neurological immune-mediated disorders. Study results and limitations: The multiple sclerosis repertoire cluster was not associated with any clinical or MRI feature.

This clonotype came up a few times. What it binds is not known. The germline V gene encodes CDR1 KGHSH and CDR2 LQKENI. The CDR3 totals 15 residues. The J segment lost 11 bases and the V segment lost 3 bases, leaving 11 bases of the junction unmatched. TCRdb re-called the 5' RACE reads through MiXCR, storing one row per CDR3 protein. The table records more than 75,000 distinct CDR3 sequences, roughly 4.5% of them present only once. Time point specified: longitudinal time-point 3. The clonotype was recovered from a woman between 55 and 75 years old with multiple sclerosis. The chain links TRBV18 to TRBJ2-1; 9 bases match TRBD2. The sequencing input was PBMCs. The CDR3 spells CASSPLDSGGTKQFF. CDR3 coding DNA: TGTGCCAGCTCACCCCTGGATAGCGGGGGCACAAAGCAGTTCTTC.